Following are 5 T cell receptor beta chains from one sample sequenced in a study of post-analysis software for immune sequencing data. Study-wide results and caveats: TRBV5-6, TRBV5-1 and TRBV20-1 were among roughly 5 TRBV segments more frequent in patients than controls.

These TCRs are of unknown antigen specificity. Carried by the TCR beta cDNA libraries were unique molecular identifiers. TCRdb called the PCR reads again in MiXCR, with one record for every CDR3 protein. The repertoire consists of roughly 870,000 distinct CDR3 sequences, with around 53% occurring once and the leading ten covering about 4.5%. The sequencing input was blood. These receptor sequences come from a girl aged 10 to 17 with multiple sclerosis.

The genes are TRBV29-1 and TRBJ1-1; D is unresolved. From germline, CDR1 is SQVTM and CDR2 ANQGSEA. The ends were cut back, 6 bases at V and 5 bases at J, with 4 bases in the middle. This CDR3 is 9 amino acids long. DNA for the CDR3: TGCAGCGTGGGAACTGAAGCTTTCTTT. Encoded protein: CSVGTEAFF. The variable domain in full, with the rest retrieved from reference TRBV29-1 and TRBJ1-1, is SAVISQKPSRDICQRGTSLTIQCQVDSQVTMMFWYRQQPGQSLTLIATANQGSEATYESGFVIDKFPISRPNLTFSTLTVSNMSPEDSSIYLCSVGTEAFFGQGTRLTVV.

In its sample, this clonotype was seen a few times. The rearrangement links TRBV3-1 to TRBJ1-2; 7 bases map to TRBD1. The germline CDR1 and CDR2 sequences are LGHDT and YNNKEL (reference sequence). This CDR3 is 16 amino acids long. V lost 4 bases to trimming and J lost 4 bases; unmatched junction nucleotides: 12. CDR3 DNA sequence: TGTGCCAGCAGCCCGTACAGGGGCGAGGTGGTCTATGGCTACACCTTC. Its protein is CASSPYRGEVVYGYTF.

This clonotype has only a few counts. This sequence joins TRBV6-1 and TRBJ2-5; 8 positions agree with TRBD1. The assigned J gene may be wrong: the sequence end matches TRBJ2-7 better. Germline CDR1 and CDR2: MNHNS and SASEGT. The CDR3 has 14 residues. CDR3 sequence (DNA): TGTGCCAGCCCTGCGGGGACAGGTATAGACGAGCAGTACTTC. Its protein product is CASPAGTGIDEQYF.

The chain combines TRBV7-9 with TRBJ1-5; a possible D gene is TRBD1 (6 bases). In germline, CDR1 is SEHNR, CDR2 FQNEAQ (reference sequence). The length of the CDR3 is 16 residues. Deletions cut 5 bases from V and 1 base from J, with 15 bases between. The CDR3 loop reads CASSHGGGESNQPQHF. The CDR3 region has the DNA TGTGCCAGCAGCCATGGAGGGGGTGAGAGCAATCAGCCCCAGCATTTT.

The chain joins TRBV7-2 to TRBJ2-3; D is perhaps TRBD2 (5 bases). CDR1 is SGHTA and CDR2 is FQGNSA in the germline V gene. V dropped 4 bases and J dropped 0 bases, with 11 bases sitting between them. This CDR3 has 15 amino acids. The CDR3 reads CASSSLRGSTDTQYF. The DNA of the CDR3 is TGTGCCAGCAGCTCCCTCCGGGGAAGCACAGATACGCAGTATTTT.